What follows is one T cell receptor (beta chain) and its context. In germline, CDR1 is SGHTS, CDR2 YDEGEE. The ends were cut back, 4 bases at V and 5 bases at J, with 7 bases in the middle. CDR3 length: 12 amino acids. Data came from immunoSEQ multiplex PCR; TCRdb stores just in-frame clones and leaves some out. The sample has millions of clones; about 93% are singletons. Terminally differentiated effector memory CD45RA+ cells were left out of the naive CD8 fraction, which was CD45RO-negative and positively selected for CCR7. These data are taken from a study of shared clonotypes between healthy human individuals.

Sample: naive CD8+ T cells from PBMCs. The chain is built from TRBV5-8 and TRBJ1-5; D is possibly TRBD1 (5 bases). This TCR derives from a young man in good health. Some clones in this sample may be carry-over from other donors' samples. The CDR3: CASSIRDQPQHF. CDR3 coding DNA: TGTGCCAGCAGCATCAGGGATCAGCCCCAGCATTTT.